The T cell receptor beta chain described here comes from a study of T cells in Graves' hyperthyroidism and ophthalmopathy. Turning to the study itself: Peripheral blood sampling occurred at initial diagnosis, before any treatment.

After removal of 3 bases from V and 3 bases from J, the junction contained 14 bases not matched to a gene. The CDR3 is made up of 17 amino acids. Fresh peripheral blood, 10 ml, yielded the PBMCs. TCR beta CDR3 sequences were amplified from RNA transcripts. The TCR CDR3 first-round RT-PCR relied on the HTBI primer set. TCRdb redid the calling of the multiplex PCR reads with MiXCR, one entry per CDR3 protein. Among more than 550,000 distinct CDR3 sequences listed, roughly a sixth were seen once. This clonotype has a count of ten or more. Its matching antigen is unknown. Study-level points and caveats: Clonotypes that were expanded in thyroid above 0.001 mostly appeared in blood too.

Sample: blood. The gene calls are TRBV12-3 or TRBV12-4 and TRBJ2-7; 7 positions agree with TRBD2. The clonotype was recovered from a woman in her fifties or sixties with Graves' hyperthyroidism that later progressed to Graves' ophthalmopathy. CDR3 residues: CASSFSGRALRHYEQYF. Written as DNA, the CDR3 is TGTGCCAGCAGTTTCTCAGGGAGGGCCCTACGCCACTACGAGCAGTACTTC.